One sample yielded the 18 T cell receptor beta chains listed below, sequenced in a study of T cells in Graves' hyperthyroidism and ophthalmopathy. What was amplified from RNA transcripts were TCR beta CDR3 regions. Carried out on the TCR CDR3, a first-round RT-PCR used the HTBI primer set. TCRdb ran MiXCR on the multiplex PCR reads and lists one entry per CDR3 protein. The sample has over 500,000 distinct CDR3 sequences; roughly 15% are singletons. Input material: blood. Every receptor here comes from a woman in her twenties or thirties with Graves' ophthalmopathy.

The rearrangement joins TRBV19 to TRBJ1-5; possible D gene TRBD1, 5 bases. The CDR3 runs 15 residues. V shed 8 bases and J shed 0 bases, with 14 bases lying between them. CDR1 and CDR2 from the germline V gene are LNHDA and SQIVND (reference sequence). The CDR3 sequence: CASQPWGNSNQPQHF. In DNA, the CDR3 is TGTGCCAGTCAACCGTGGGGCAATAGCAATCAGCCCCAGCATTTT.

This clonotype was recorded a few times. The CDR3 region is CASSGTGFNPAWTGELFF. The DNA for the CDR3 is TGTGCCAGCAGTGGTACCGGGTTTAATCCGGCGTGGACCGGGGAGCTGTTTTTT. The chain joins TRBV28 to TRBJ2-2; the D is unclear. CDR1 and CDR2 (germline): MDHEN, SYDVKM. Trimming removed 5 bases from V and 5 bases from J, with 24 bases in between. The CDR3 contains 18 residues. The whole variable domain, filled in from reference TRBV28 and TRBJ2-2, reads DVKVTQSSRYLVKRTGEKVFLECVQDMDHENMFWYRQDPGLGLRLIYFSYDVKMKEKGDIPEGYSVSREKKERFSLILESASTNQTSMYLCASSGTGFNPAWTGELFFGEGSRLTVL.

This clonotype was found many times. This rearrangement joins TRBV7-6 to TRBJ2-7, with 11 positions matching TRBD2. Germline V gene data show CDR1 as SGHVS and CDR2 as FNYEAQ. The V gene end was trimmed by 5 bases and the J gene end by 4 bases; junction bases not matched to a gene: 10. The CDR3 consists of 16 residues. CDR3 region: CASSLKTSGIIYEQYF. CDR3 DNA sequence: TGTGCCAGCAGCCTGAAGACTAGCGGGATTATTTACGAGCAGTACTTC.

This clonotype appeared a few times. The rearrangement joins TRBV20-1 to TRBJ1-5, with D unresolved. V lost 1 base and J 3 bases, leaving 7 bases between the germline ends. Germline CDR1 reads DFQATT; CDR2 reads SNEGSKA (reference sequence). The CDR3 extends over 13 amino acids. CDR3 amino acids: CSARGDPNQPQHF. Written as DNA, the CDR3 is TGCAGTGCTAGAGGGGATCCCAATCAGCCCCAGCATTTT.

This clonotype was seen ten or more times. V is TRBV30 and J is TRBJ2-5, with D unclear. This CDR3 is 13 amino acids long. Trimming stripped 5 bases from V and 0 bases from J, with 10 bases between. The V gene's germline CDR1 is GTSNPN and CDR2 SVGIG (reference sequence). The CDR3: CAWLGQNQETQYF. The CDR3, as DNA: TGTGCCTGGTTAGGGCAGAACCAAGAGACCCAGTACTTC.

This clonotype was found many times. J is TRBJ2-1 and V is TRBV15, with TRBD2 as a possible D gene (6 bases). There are 15 residues in the CDR3. The V gene's germline CDR1 is LNHNV and CDR2 YYDKDF (reference sequence). Trimming left V 1 base short and J 4 bases short, with 11 bases between. This CDR3 reads CATSRVAADYNEQFF. CDR3 nucleotide sequence: TGTGCCACCAGCAGAGTAGCGGCAGATTACAATGAGCAGTTCTTC.

This clonotype was recorded many times. The chain joins TRBV7-8 to TRBJ2-3; D unclear. The V gene lost 1 base and the J gene lost 0 bases, with 14 bases spanning the gap. Germline V gives CDR1 SGHVS, CDR2 FQNEAQ. The CDR3 sequence is 17 residues long. The CDR3 bases are TGTGCCAGCAGCTTAGGCTCCTACAACCCTAGCACAGATACGCAGTATTTT. Protein product: CASSLGSYNPSTDTQYF.

This clonotype has more than one count but fewer than ten. The chain has TRBV15 and TRBJ1-3, with no clear D. Germline CDR1 is LNHNV and CDR2 is YYDKDF (reference sequence). With 5 bases removed from V and 0 bases from J, the gap between germline ends came to 5 bases. CDR3 size: 13 residues. This CDR3 reads CATSPGSGNTIYF. As DNA, the CDR3 is TGTGCCACCAGCCCAGGCTCTGGAAACACCATATATTTT.

This clonotype showed up many times. The CDR3 here is CASSLLSGELFF. CDR3 nucleotide sequence: TGTGCCAGCAGTTTGCTTTCCGGGGAGCTGTTTTTT. The chain employs TRBV28 and TRBJ2-2; D not resolved. V lost 3 bases and J 6 bases, leaving 5 bases between the germline ends. Germline V CDR1 and CDR2: MDHEN, SYDVKM. There are 12 residues in the CDR3.

This clonotype was observed a handful of times. This sequence joins TRBV6-5 and TRBJ2-7; 8 bases agree with TRBD1. After removal of 0 bases from V and 2 bases from J, the junction contained 3 bases not matched to a gene. The CDR3 extends over 15 amino acids. CDR1 is MNHEY, CDR2 SVGAGI, per germline. CDR3 bases: TGTGCCAGCAGTTACTCGGGGACAGGTACCTACGAGCAGTACTTC. Translated, it gives CASSYSGTGTYEQYF.

This clonotype showed up just once. The chain links TRBV27 to TRBJ2-7; TRBD2 matches 7 bases. Germline-derived CDR1 and CDR2 are MNHEY and SMNVEV (reference sequence). V was pared by 5 bases and J by 2 bases, with 9 bases of the junction left unmatched. The CDR3 runs to 15 residues. CDR3 protein: CASSAPSGATYEQYF. The CDR3 DNA reads TGTGCCAGCAGTGCGCCTAGCGGAGCAACCTACGAGCAGTACTTC.

The chain uses TRBV2 and TRBJ1-5, with a weak D call TRBD1 (5 bases). The V gene lost 4 bases and the J gene lost 3 bases, with 16 bases spanning the gap. The CDR3 extends over 16 amino acids. Germline V gene data show CDR1 as SNHLY and CDR2 as FYNNEI. DNA of the CDR3: TGTGCCAGCAGTGCCTACAGGACGAGAATCAATCAGCCCCAGCATTTT. Its protein is CASSAYRTRINQPQHF.

The chain joins TRBV5-4 to TRBJ2-7; weak D call: TRBD2 (6 bases). Germline CDR1 and CDR2: SGHNT and YYREEE (reference sequence). The V gene lost 4 bases and the J gene lost 6 bases, with 20 bases spanning the gap. The CDR3 sequence is 15 residues long. For the CDR3, the DNA is TGTGCCAGCAGCACTCGGGGAGGCGGCTTCGGCGAGCAGTACTTC. Residues: CASSTRGGGFGEQYF.

The chain uses TRBV6-2 or TRBV6-3 and TRBJ2-3, with TRBD2 matching 8 bases. Germline lookup yields CDR1 MNHEY and CDR2 SVGEGT. The J segment lost 2 bases and the V segment lost 7 bases, leaving 17 bases of the junction unmatched. The CDR3 loop spans 18 amino acids. The CDR3 loop is CASTVESGSGRITDTQYF. DNA of the CDR3: TGTGCCAGCACGGTAGAAAGCGGGAGTGGGAGAATCACAGATACGCAGTATTTT.

This clonotype was found many times. DNA for the CDR3: TGTGCCAGCAACGGGTATACCTACAATGAGCAGTTCTTC. Protein product: CASNGYTYNEQFF. J is TRBJ2-1 and V is TRBV28, with unresolved D. The CDR3 consists of 13 residues. From germline, CDR1 is MDHEN and CDR2 SYDVKM. V lost 7 bases and J lost 2, with 9 bases in between.

This clonotype has ten or more counts. The CDR3: CASSPQGATDTQYF. CDR3 bases: TGTGCCAGCAGCCCACAGGGGGCAACAGATACGCAGTATTTT. The V and J genes are TRBV6-1 and TRBJ2-3; TRBD1 matches 9 bases. V was pared by 6 bases and J by 3 bases, with 4 bases of the junction left unmatched. CDR1 and CDR2 from the germline V gene are MNHNS and SASEGT. There are 14 residues in the CDR3.

This clonotype was recorded at least ten times. The chain combines TRBV29-1 with TRBJ2-7; D perhaps matches TRBD2 (5 bases). From germline, CDR1 is SQVTM and CDR2 ANQGSEA. The CDR3 contains 11 residues. The V end lost 2 bases, the J end lost 7 bases, and 9 bases lay between the germline ends. The CDR3 protein is CSVEKEAEQYF. The CDR3 DNA is TGCAGCGTTGAAAAGGAGGCGGAGCAGTACTTC.

V is TRBV4-1 and J is TRBJ2-7; the D is unclear. From germline, CDR1 is MGHRA and CDR2 YSYEKL. The CDR3 spans 15 residues. Deletions cut 4 bases from V and 2 bases from J, with 15 bases between. CDR3 in amino acids: CASSLPGLRTYEQYF. The CDR3 nucleotides are TGCGCCAGCAGCCTCCCAGGCCTCCGTACCTACGAGCAGTACTTC.